This T cell receptor beta chain was found in a study of cytomegalovirus exposure and HLA in healthy donors. Broader study findings: Whilst most TCR sequences proved rare, a subset of public TCRs occurred across many donors.

As concerns this clone: Its antigen remains unidentified.

The CDR3 length is 15 residues. CDR1 SGHVS and CDR2 FNYEAQ come from the germline V gene. Trimming pared 0 bases from V and 4 bases from J, leaving 13 bases between. Sequenced by immunoSEQ multiplex PCR; TCRdb stores in-frame clones only, minus some. The sample lists some 120,000 clones, 85% to 90% occurring once. This clonotype originated in a woman aged 18 to 35 in good health and CMV-seronegative. The sample consisted of PBMCs. The rearrangement links TRBV7-6 to TRBJ2-7; the D gene is possibly TRBD1 (5 bases). This CDR3 reads CASSLAVRGMYEQYF. CDR3 sequence (DNA): TGTGCCAGCAGCTTAGCGGTTAGGGGTATGTACGAGCAGTACTTC.